This entry is about one T cell receptor (beta chain). This clonotype was observed many times. The specificity of this receptor is unknown. Base qualities are not provided; no much larger clone lies one nucleotide away. The data originate from a study of identical twins (dated by TCRdb to the mid-2010s). As for the study more broadly: To test whether fetal clonotypes persist, this study deep-sequenced TCR alpha and beta repertoires from monozygotic twins, from unrelated adults of various ages, and from cord blood. To rule out contamination, the twin experiments were replicated at different times with different library preparation protocols.

Every donor in the study was a healthy Caucasian. Three pairs of female monozygotic twins, all aged roughly 18 to 29 years, were included in the twin cohort. Peripheral blood mononuclear cells were the source from which RNA for the TCR libraries was isolated. The investigation overall reported the following: Compared with coincidental sharing between unrelated individuals, out-of-frame TCR alpha sequences shared between twins showed an excess of sequences with low generation probability. Zero-insertion analyses could be partly confounded by invariant T cells such as MAIT and iNKT, though diverse VJ usage argued against such confounding for most clonotypes. Conclusions relied on cross-sectional statistical analysis, since the same donors could not be followed over many years. Fewer insertions were carried by abundant cord blood beta clonotypes; a weaker similar trend was observed in young adult naive repertoires, while no such trend was observed in memory repertoires. Recombination models systematically underestimated out-of-frame TCR alpha sharing in monozygotic twins but agreed with sharing between unrelated individuals. Excess twin sharing in beta out-of-frame sequences was weaker because fewer shared sequences lowered the signal-to-noise ratio.

Library construction relied on 5' RACE. The listed sequencing device is Illumina HiSeq 2000. A universal primer binding site was introduced by template switching, and a unique molecular identifier was present in the final cDNA, enabling accurate counting of TCR cDNA molecules. Specific primers in the conserved constant-segment region were used to synthesize first-strand cDNA for the TCR alpha and beta chains. To control for contamination, each cDNA library was double barcoded with a SMART-Mk sample barcode plus Illumina barcodes. TruSeq adapter sequences along with Illumina sample barcodes were introduced in two successive PCR steps. The TCR alpha and beta cDNA libraries were sequenced on the Illumina HiSeq platform using custom primers. Under the source paper's analysis protocol: MiGEC was used to process raw reads and extract unique molecular identifiers, and MiXCR was used to find CDR3 positions. For each individual, recombination models were inferred using an EM algorithm with the repgenHMM and IGoR tools. Shared clonotypes were analyzed with the tcR package in R, and sharing was normalized by the product of cloneset sizes. To study raw recombination free of thymic and clonal selection effects, out-of-frame nonproductive sequences were analyzed. The public reads were run again by TCRdb, first through fastp at Q25 and then through MiXCR, and only productive beta chains were kept. A single entry per CDR3 protein holds the most common genes and DNA from its merged rows. Clone size and V and J calls follow TCRdb, not the original study. For this sample the table gives some 660,000 distinct CDR3 sequences, of which less than 10% were detected only once. Of the sample, around 0.95% is held by the ten largest clones.

V sheds 6 bases and J sheds 2 bases, leaving 11 bases between their ends. From the cysteine through the phenylalanine, the CDR3 covers 12 amino acids. Of all the DNA, just the CDR3 is kept, 36 bases in frame from base 1. Sequences DFQATT (CDR1) and SNEGSKA (CDR2) are obtained from the germline V gene (reference sequence). The data were also submitted as part of a second study, on yellow fever vaccine responses in identical twins. The second study reports: According to the authors, the vaccine-induced T cell response in identical twins seemed to be partly convergent and partly specific to each individual. In identical twins, the study followed T cell clones that responded to the vaccine with precision.

This sequence originates from a woman aged 18-29 years in good health. The chain couples TRBV20-1 to TRBJ2-7; a tentative D match to TRBD1 spans 5 bases. Source material: PBMCs. The DNA sequence is as follows: TGCAGTGCGCATCGACAGACCTACGAGCAGTACTTC. Its amino acids are CSAHRQTYEQYF.